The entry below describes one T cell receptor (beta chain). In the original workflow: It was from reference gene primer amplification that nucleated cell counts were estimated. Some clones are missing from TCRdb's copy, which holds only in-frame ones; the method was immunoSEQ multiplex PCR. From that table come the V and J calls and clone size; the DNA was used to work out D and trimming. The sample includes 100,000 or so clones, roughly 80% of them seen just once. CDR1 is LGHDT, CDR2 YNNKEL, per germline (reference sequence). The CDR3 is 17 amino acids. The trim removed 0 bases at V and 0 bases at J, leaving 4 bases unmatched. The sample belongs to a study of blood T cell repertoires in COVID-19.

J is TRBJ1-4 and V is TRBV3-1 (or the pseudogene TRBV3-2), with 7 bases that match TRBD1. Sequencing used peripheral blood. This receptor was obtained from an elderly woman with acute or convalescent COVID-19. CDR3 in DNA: TGTGCCAGCAGCCAAGATGGGCAGGGGGCAACTAATGAAAAACTGTTTTTT. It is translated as CASSQDGQGATNEKLFF.